The clone carrying this T cell receptor (beta chain) showed up just a few times. Its antigen is unidentified. This sample stems from a study of identical twins. Study observations and caveats: An excess of low generation probability was shown by twin-shared out-of-frame alpha sequences. In beta out-of-frame sequences, the excess sharing between twins was weaker.

The donor group consisted entirely of healthy Caucasians. A single record per CDR3 protein comes from TCRdb applying MiXCR to the 5' RACE reads. The sample carries about 890,000 distinct CDR3 sequences, 12% recorded once. Germline CDR1 LGHNT, CDR2 FRNRAP. The CDR3 consists of 16 residues. The ends were cut back, 0 bases at V and 0 bases at J, with 11 bases in the middle. This sample was shared with a second study, whose subject was yellow fever vaccine responses in identical twins.

The TCR comes from a woman aged 18-29 years in good health. Sample: PBMCs. The chain has TRBV12-5 and TRBJ1-1; D may be TRBD1 (6 bases). CDR3 amino acids: CASGLVVGTLNTEAFF. CDR3 DNA sequence: TGTGCTAGTGGTTTGGTAGTGGGGACACTGAACACTGAAGCTTTCTTT.